One and the same sample provided the 30 T cell receptor beta chains below, sequenced in a study of blood T cells in healthy people across ages (dated by TCRdb to 2014 to 2015). Libraries were made using 5' RACE. TCRdb lists the instrument as Illumina HiSeq 2500. A second PCR of roughly 7 to 11 cycles was performed with a sample-barcoded 5' primer and a J-beta primer mix. Clones were called with MiXCR by TCRdb after fastp trimmed the public reads at Q25, and only in-frame beta chains were retained. Under each unique CDR3 protein, matching rows form one entry showing the most common genes and DNA. A total of about 680,000 distinct CDR3 sequences appear in this sample, approximately 49% of them only once. The ten largest clones represent under 35% of the sample. The sequenced sample was blood. The receptor source for this set is a woman aged 55-75 years in good health.

This clonotype was observed a few times. The chain has TRBV29-1 and TRBJ2-1; D gene uncertain. Per germline, CDR1 SQVTM and CDR2 ANQGSEA. The V and J ends lost 4 bases and 0 bases respectively, with 7 bases between them. The CDR3 loop spans 13 amino acids. The CDR3 protein is CSVVLASYNEQFF. Written as DNA, the CDR3 is TGCAGCGTTGTGTTAGCCTCCTACAATGAGCAGTTCTTC.

The rearrangement joins TRBV7-3 to TRBJ2-5, with TRBD1 matching 9 bases. CDR3 length equals 15 residues. The trim removed 5 bases at V and 5 bases at J, leaving 9 bases unmatched. Germline V gives CDR1 SGHTA, CDR2 FQGTGA. The CDR3, as DNA: TGTGCCAGCAGCCCAAATACAGGGGGCCCTGAGACCCAGTACTTC. Its translation: CASSPNTGGPETQYF.

This clonotype has only a few counts. The V and J genes are TRBV7-2 and TRBJ1-2; D call uncertain. This CDR3 spans 12 amino acids. V was pared by 3 bases and J by 4 bases, with 6 bases between. Germline V gene data show CDR1 as SGHTA and CDR2 as FQGNSA. The CDR3 spells CASSFIGYGYTF. The CDR3 bases are TGTGCCAGCAGCTTCATCGGCTATGGCTACACCTTC.

CDR3 sequence reads: CASSELIWGEAFF. The DNA for the CDR3 is TGTGCCAGCAGTGAATTAATATGGGGTGAAGCTTTCTTT. The gene calls are TRBV25-1 and TRBJ1-1; D remains ambiguous. V gave up 1 base and J gave up 7 bases, with 10 bases separating them. Germline V gives CDR1 MGHDK, CDR2 SYGVNS. The CDR3 loop spans 13 amino acids.

The J gene is TRBJ2-1, the V gene TRBV3-1, with TRBD2 matching 12 bases. This CDR3 has 16 residues. CDR1 is LGHDT, CDR2 YNNKEL, per germline (reference sequence). J was trimmed by 10 bases and V by 4 bases; bases with no gene match: 11. The CDR3 loop is CASSPSRTSGIVEQFF. The CDR3 region has the DNA TGTGCCAGCAGCCCTTCGCGGACTAGCGGGATAGTAGAGCAGTTCTTC.

The CDR3 region is CASSGQLNYGYTF. The CDR3 region has the DNA TGTGCCAGCAGTGGGCAGCTTAACTATGGCTACACCTTC. The rearrangement links TRBV7-2 to TRBJ1-2, with D hard to call. CDR1 and CDR2 (germline): SGHTA, FQGNSA. V was clipped by 6 bases and J by 1 base, with 9 bases between them. There are 13 residues in the CDR3.

This clonotype was observed a few times. The chain employs TRBV20-1 and TRBJ2-7; D is ambiguous. The CDR3 has 15 amino acids. V dropped 6 bases and J dropped 2 bases, with 20 bases sitting between them. Germline CDR1 is DFQATT and CDR2 is SNEGSKA (reference sequence). This CDR3 is CSAKPADQGPYEQYF. CDR3 in DNA: TGCAGTGCGAAACCCGCTGACCAAGGCCCCTACGAGCAGTACTTC.

The genes are TRBV25-1 and TRBJ2-7; no clear D gene. Trimming removed 6 bases from V and 3 bases from J, with 9 bases in between. This CDR3 contains 12 residues. Germline CDR1 reads MGHDK; CDR2 reads SYGVNS. The CDR3 region has the DNA TGTGCCAGCAGAACACATATCTACGAGCAGTACTTC. It is translated as CASRTHIYEQYF.

V is TRBV4-1 and J is TRBJ2-1, with 16 bases lining up with TRBD2. The CDR3 extends over 19 amino acids. Germline CDR1 MGHRA, CDR2 YSYEKL. V lost 8 bases to trimming and J lost 4 bases; unmatched junction nucleotides: 14. The CDR3 loop reads CASGPPGLAGGPVYNEQFF. The CDR3 coding sequence is TGCGCCAGCGGCCCACCGGGACTAGCGGGAGGGCCCGTATACAATGAGCAGTTCTTC.

At least ten counts were recorded for this clonotype. The gene calls are TRBV7-2 and TRBJ2-5, with TRBD2 identical over 8 bases. The CDR3 spans 15 residues. V shed 0 bases and J 9 bases; nucleotides not matched to a gene: 9. Per the germline V gene, CDR1 is SGHTA and CDR2 is FQGNSA. The CDR3 region has the DNA TGTGCCAGCAGCTTAGCGTCCCGCGGGAGGACGTCCCAGTACTTC. It codes for CASSLASRGRTSQYF. Full variable domain (outside the CDR3, taken from reference TRBV7-2 and TRBJ2-5): GAGVSQSPSNKVTEKGKDVELRCDPISGHTALYWYRQSLGQGLEFLIYFQGNSAPDKSGLPSDRFSAERTGGSVSTLTIQRTQQEDSAVYLCASSLASRGRTSQYFGPGTRLLVL.

The chain is built from TRBV5-1 and TRBJ2-2, with 10 bases that match TRBD2. The J segment lost 7 bases and the V segment lost 2 bases, leaving 8 bases of the junction unmatched. The CDR3 is 16 amino acids. The germline V gene encodes CDR1 SGHRS and CDR2 YFSETQ. The CDR3 here is CASSLSLAGANGELFF. The CDR3 DNA reads as TGCGCCAGCAGCTTAAGTCTAGCGGGAGCTAACGGGGAGCTGTTTTTT.

The rearrangement links TRBV20-1 to TRBJ2-3; D ambiguous. CDR1 is DFQATT, CDR2 SNEGSKA, per germline (reference sequence). This CDR3 region has 14 residues. V was cut by 6 bases and J by 4 bases, with 17 bases left in between. For the CDR3, the DNA is TGCAGTGCCCCACACCCAGGAAACCCAGATACGCAGTATTTT. It translates to CSAPHPGNPDTQYF.

The rearrangement links TRBV7-2 to TRBJ2-3, with D tentatively TRBD1 or TRBD2 (5 bases each). This CDR3 comprises 16 residues. Germline-derived CDR1 and CDR2 are SGHTA and FQGNSA. V shed 1 base and J shed 3 bases, with 14 bases lying between them. The CDR3 loop reads CASSLVGTGSTDTQYF. CDR3 sequence (DNA): TGTGCCAGCAGCTTAGTAGGGACGGGGTCAACAGATACGCAGTATTTT.

In its sample, this clonotype was seen a few times. The chain combines TRBV7-9 with TRBJ1-4; 10 bases align to TRBD1. Germline CDR1 SEHNR, CDR2 FQNEAQ (reference sequence). V lost 0 bases, J lost 7 bases, and 5 bases stayed unmatched. The CDR3 is 16 residues long. In DNA, the CDR3 is TGTGCCAGCAGCTTAGCTCCGGGACAGGGGTTTGAAAAACTGTTTTTT. Amino acid sequence: CASSLAPGQGFEKLFF.

In its sample, this clonotype was seen a few times. CDR3 loop: CASSQDRLGISYEQYF. The CDR3 DNA is TGCGCCAGCAGCCAAGATCGGCTAGGTATCTCCTACGAGCAGTACTTC. This chain connects TRBV4-1 to TRBJ2-7; D uncertain. Germline-derived CDR1 and CDR2 are MGHRA and YSYEKL. This CDR3 has 16 residues. Deletions cut 0 bases from V and 0 bases from J, with 12 bases between.

The chain joins TRBV28 to TRBJ2-7; tentative D call: TRBD1 (6 bases). The germline V and J ends were trimmed by 8 bases and 7 bases, with 21 bases remaining between them. The length of the CDR3 is 14 residues. Germline V gene sequence: CDR1 MDHEN, CDR2 SYDVKM. The CDR3 spells CASHPTGSYNEQYF. CDR3 nucleotide sequence: TGTGCCAGCCACCCGACAGGTTCCTACAATGAGCAGTACTTC.

The chain is built from TRBV12-3 or TRBV12-4 and TRBJ1-6; D is unclear. This CDR3 region has 12 residues. Trimming cost V 2 bases and J 9 bases, with 5 bases left between them. This CDR3 is CASSLNSSPLHF. CDR3 in DNA: TGTGCCAGCAGTTTAAACTCTTCACCCCTCCACTTT.

The chain recombines TRBV30 with TRBJ2-7, with a tentative D call TRBD2 (6 bases). The J call may be faulty, since TRBJ2-5 better matches the DNA end. Germline V gives CDR1 GTSNPN, CDR2 SVGIG (reference sequence). The CDR3 is 9 residues long. The CDR3 sequence: CASEGTQYF. The CDR3 nucleotides read TGTGCCTCGGAGGGGACCCAGTACTTC.

The chain couples TRBV20-1 to TRBJ1-1; 9 bases are a match to TRBD1. Germline V CDR1 and CDR2: DFQATT, SNEGSKA (reference sequence). The CDR3 is 12 amino acids. The chain's CDR3 is CSPNPGTGKAFF. CDR3 coding DNA: TGCAGCCCAAATCCCGGGACAGGGAAAGCTTTCTTT.

This clonotype was seen a few times. This chain connects TRBV27 to TRBJ2-7; unclear D gene. V shed 2 bases and J shed 0 bases, with 14 bases lying between them. CDR3 length: 16 residues. Germline lookup yields CDR1 MNHEY and CDR2 SMNVEV (reference sequence). This CDR3 is CASSLEVDSASYEQYF. The CDR3 nucleotides are TGTGCCAGCAGTTTAGAGGTAGACTCGGCCTCCTACGAGCAGTACTTC.

This clonotype was seen only once. The chain links TRBV20-1 to TRBJ2-5; D possibly corresponds to TRBD2 (6 bases). The CDR3 covers 16 residues. V was clipped by 3 bases and J by 0 bases, with 17 bases between them. The germline V gene encodes CDR1 DFQATT and CDR2 SNEGSKA (reference sequence). The CDR3: CSASPVAGTYQETQYF. CDR3 sequence (DNA): TGCAGTGCTAGCCCTGTTGCGGGAACGTACCAAGAGACCCAGTACTTC.

This clonotype has only a few counts. This sequence joins TRBV4-2 and TRBJ1-1; D not resolved. The CDR3 has 14 residues. V lost 0 bases and J lost 3, with 8 bases in between. Germline CDR1 is LGHNA and CDR2 is YNFKEQ. The chain's CDR3 is CASSQEYRYTEAFF. The DNA for the CDR3 is TGTGCCAGCAGCCAAGAATACCGTTACACTGAAGCTTTCTTT.

The V gene is TRBV20-1, the J gene TRBJ2-7; D is possibly TRBD2 (6 bases). There are 13 residues in the CDR3. The germline CDR1 and CDR2 sequences are DFQATT and SNEGSKA (reference sequence). Trimming cost V 5 bases and J 3 bases, with 14 bases left between them. The CDR3 DNA sequence: TGCAGTGCTTTCCATGGACTAATCTACGAGCAGTACTTC. Its translation is CSAFHGLIYEQYF.

In this sample, this clonotype turned up a few times. The chain is built from TRBV12-3 or TRBV12-4 and TRBJ1-1; TRBD1 agrees at 7 bases. V dropped 5 bases and J dropped 0; count of bases not matched to a gene: 9. This CDR3 is built from 16 residues. Here the CDR3 reads CASSPWTGPLNTEAFF. DNA for the CDR3: TGTGCCAGCAGTCCATGGACAGGACCCTTGAACACTGAAGCTTTCTTT.

The rearrangement joins TRBV28 to TRBJ1-2, with a possible D match to TRBD1 (6 bases). CDR3 size: 14 residues. V gave up 6 bases and J gave up 4 bases, with 15 bases separating them. Germline V gene lookup returns CDR1 MDHEN and CDR2 SYDVKM. The DNA of the CDR3 is TGTGCCAGCAGCCCCAGGGGTGAGGGCTATGGCTACACCTTC. This codes for CASSPRGEGYGYTF.

There are a few counts of this clonotype. CDR3 in amino acids: CASRTLTKGDYGYTF. DNA of the CDR3: TGTGCCAGCAGGACATTAACAAAGGGTGACTATGGCTACACCTTC. The chain carries TRBV27 and TRBJ1-2, with D unresolved. Per germline, CDR1 MNHEY and CDR2 SMNVEV (reference sequence). CDR3 size: 15 residues. Trimming stripped 6 bases from V and 3 bases from J, with 17 bases between.

Here the CDR3 DNA reads TGTGCCAGCAGCCCCCAATTGGGGTATGGCTACACCTTC. Translation: CASSPQLGYGYTF. This chain links TRBV7-2 with TRBJ1-2; D gene ambiguous. This CDR3 is 13 amino acids long. Trimming left V 5 bases short and J 5 bases short, with 12 bases between. Per germline, CDR1 SGHTA and CDR2 FQGNSA. Variable domain in full (rest from reference TRBV7-2 and TRBJ1-2): GAGVSQSPSNKVTEKGKDVELRCDPISGHTALYWYRQSLGQGLEFLIYFQGNSAPDKSGLPSDRFSAERTGGSVSTLTIQRTQQEDSAVYLCASSPQLGYGYTFGSGTRLTVV.

This clonotype appeared once. The chain recombines TRBV2 with TRBJ2-5; D possibly corresponds to TRBD1 (5 bases). V shed 8 bases and J shed 5 bases, with 12 bases lying between them. The CDR3 runs to 12 residues. In germline, CDR1 is SNHLY, CDR2 FYNNEI. Here the CDR3 DNA reads TGTGCCAGCGATCAGAACAGGGAGACCCAGTACTTC. It codes for CASDQNRETQYF.

This clonotype was seen a single time. The V call is TRBV30, the J call TRBJ2-7, with 8 bases matching TRBD1. The germline gives CDR1 GTSNPN, CDR2 SVGIG (reference sequence). V lost 1 base and J lost 1; bases outside the gene matches: 12. The CDR3 totals 17 residues. The CDR3 nucleotides read TGTGCCTGGAGTGCTAGGGGTAGGGACAGGCTATCCTACGAGCAGTACTTC. Its protein product is CAWSARGRDRLSYEQYF.

The J gene is TRBJ1-1, the V gene TRBV7-2, with unresolved D. Trimming stripped 2 bases from V and 5 bases from J, with 9 bases between. The length of the CDR3 is 13 residues. Germline loops: CDR1 SGHTA, CDR2 FQGNSA. This CDR3 is CASSLYSRTEAFF. DNA for the CDR3: TGTGCCAGCAGCTTATACTCCCGGACTGAAGCTTTCTTT. Based on the CDR3 plus reference TRBV7-2 and TRBJ1-1, the full variable domain is GAGVSQSPSNKVTEKGKDVELRCDPISGHTALYWYRQSLGQGLEFLIYFQGNSAPDKSGLPSDRFSAERTGGSVSTLTIQRTQQEDSAVYLCASSLYSRTEAFFGQGTRLTVV.